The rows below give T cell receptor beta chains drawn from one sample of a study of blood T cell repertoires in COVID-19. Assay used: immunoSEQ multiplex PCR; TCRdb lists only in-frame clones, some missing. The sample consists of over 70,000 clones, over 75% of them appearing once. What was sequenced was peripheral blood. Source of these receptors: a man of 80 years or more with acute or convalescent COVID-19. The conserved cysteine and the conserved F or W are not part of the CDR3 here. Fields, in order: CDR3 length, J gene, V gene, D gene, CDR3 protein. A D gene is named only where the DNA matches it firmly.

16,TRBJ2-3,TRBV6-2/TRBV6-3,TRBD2,ASSFLAGGPRSTDTQY
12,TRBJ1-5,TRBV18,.,ASSEDSSNQPQH
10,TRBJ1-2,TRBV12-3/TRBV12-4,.,ASRTGYYGYT
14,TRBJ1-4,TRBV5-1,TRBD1,ASSPGQGRTNEKLF
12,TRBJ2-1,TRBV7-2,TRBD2,ASRMGRGGDEQF
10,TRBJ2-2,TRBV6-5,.,ASSSHSGELF
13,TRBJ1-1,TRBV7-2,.,ASSLGLGGNTEAF
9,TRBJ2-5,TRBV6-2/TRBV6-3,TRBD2,ASSRTSGLD
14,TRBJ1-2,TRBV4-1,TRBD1,ASSQARDRANYGYT
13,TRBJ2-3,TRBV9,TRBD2,ASSAAGGPTDTQY
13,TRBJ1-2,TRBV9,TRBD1,ASSVARQGREGYT
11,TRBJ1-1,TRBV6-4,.,ASSVQGNTEAF
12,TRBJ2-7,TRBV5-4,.,ASSLAGSSYEQY
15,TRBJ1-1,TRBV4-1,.,ASSQDGARGGNTEAF
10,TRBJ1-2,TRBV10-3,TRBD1,AISTTGEGYT
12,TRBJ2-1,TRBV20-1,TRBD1,SASGDSLNNEQF
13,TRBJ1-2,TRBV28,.,ASSSFRAGVYGYT
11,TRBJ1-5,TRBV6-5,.,ATRTTGYQPQH
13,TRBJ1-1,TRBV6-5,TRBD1,ASSQKPGQGAEAF
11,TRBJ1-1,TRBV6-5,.,ASSYQGGTEAF
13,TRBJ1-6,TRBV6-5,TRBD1,ASSLFTGDNSPLH
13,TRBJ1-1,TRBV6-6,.,ASSLHREPNTEAF
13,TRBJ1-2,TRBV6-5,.,ASSPSLRGSYGYT
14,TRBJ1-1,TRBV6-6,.,ASSFGRWGMNTEAF
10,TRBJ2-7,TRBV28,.,ASSLYIHEQY
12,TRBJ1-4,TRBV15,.,ATSRDKGDEKLF
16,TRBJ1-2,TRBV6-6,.,ASSPSRYSDRPNYGYT
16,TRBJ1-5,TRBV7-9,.,ASSLSYAEGYSNQPQH
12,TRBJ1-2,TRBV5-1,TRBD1,ASSLKTGNYGYT
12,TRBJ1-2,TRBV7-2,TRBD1,ASSLGGTDYGYT